The clone carrying this T cell receptor beta chain was counted a single time. Per the study methods: Nucleated cell number was recorded as an estimate derived from reference gene primer amplification. The method was immunoSEQ multiplex PCR; TCRdb's version includes in-frame clones alone and lacks a portion of them. V and J calls and clone size follow that table, whereas D and trimming were derived from the DNA. The table shows more than 150,000 clones, with about four fifths occurring only once. This entry comes from a study of blood T cell repertoires in COVID-19. Across the study: Sample material is recorded as cDNA or gDNA derived from T cells, B-cell-depleted T cells, or PBMCs.

The specimen sequenced was peripheral blood. This sequence originates from a woman aged 80 or older with COVID-19, enrolled during active disease.

The CDR3 region is CASSLEASGYNEQFF. In DNA form, the CDR3 reads TGTGCCAGCAGCTTAGAGGCTAGCGGATACAATGAGCAGTTCTTC. V is TRBV11-1 and J is TRBJ2-1; 7 bases map to TRBD2. The CDR3 is 15 amino acids. Trimming took 1 base from V and 4 from J; bases not matched to a gene: 4. In germline, CDR1 is SGHAT, CDR2 FQDESV (reference sequence). The full variable domain, rest sourced from reference TRBV11-1 and TRBJ2-1, is EAEVAQSPRYKITEKSQAVAFWCDPISGHATLYWYRQILGQGPELLVQFQDESVVDDSQLPKDRFSAERLKGVDSTLKIQPAELGDSAMYLCASSLEASGYNEQFFGPGTRLTVL.